These T cell receptor beta chains were read from a single sample in a study of graft-versus-host responses after intestinal transplantation. The table came from immunoSEQ multiplex PCR; TCRdb's copy has only in-frame clones and leaves some out. The sample consists of about 97,000 clones, around nine tenths of them appearing once. The sample consisted of PBMCs, taken around 450 days after intestinal transplant. The receptors originated from a human patient who received an intestinal transplant, so some T cells may come from the graft donor. CDR3s include the opening cysteine and the closing phenylalanine or tryptophan. A D gene is named only where the DNA matches it firmly. Clone size is shown for a subset of rows, as once, few, many or a class of expanded clone.

j_call d_call v_call clone_size cdr3_nt cdr3_aa
TRBJ2-3 - TRBV5-4 once TGTGCCAGCAGCCAAAAAAGGGTCCGCGGTGATACGCAGTATTTT CASSQKRVRGDTQYF
TRBJ1-2 - TRBV2 - TGTGCCAGCAGATCGCAGGGGAACTATGGCTACACCTTC CASRSQGNYGYTF
TRBJ2-7 - TRBV10-2 - TGCGCCAGCAGTGAGGGGGTGGGGAGTTACGAGCAGTACTTC CASSEGVGSYEQYF
TRBJ1-1 TRBD1 TRBV19 - TGTGCCAGTACATCCCGGGGACAGGGAGAAGCTTTCTTT CASTSRGQGEAFF
TRBJ1-1 TRBD1 TRBV6-6 - TGTGCCAGCAGTTACTCCGGGACAGAGGAAGAAGCTTTCTTT CASSYSGTEEEAFF
TRBJ2-3 - TRBV5-4 - TGTGCCAGCCCGGGGTGGGGGCGCAGCACAGATACGCAGTATTTT CASPGWGRSTDTQYF
TRBJ2-3 - TRBV10-2 - TGCGCCAGCAGTGAGTTAGGGGATACGCAGTATTTT CASSELGDTQYF
TRBJ2-3 - TRBV11-2 - TGTGCCAGCAGCTTAGACGATAACCCTAGCGCCACGAGGGGGTATACGCAGTATTTT CASSLDDNPSATRGYTQYF
TRBJ2-7 TRBD1 TRBV18 - TGTGCCAGCTCACCACCGGGACAGGGCTACGAGCAGTACTTC CASSPPGQGYEQYF
TRBJ2-3 - TRBV6-5 - TGTGCCAGCACCACCGGACTAATGCAGTATTTT CASTTGLMQYF
TRBJ2-7 TRBD1 TRBV7-6 - TGTGCCAGCAGCCTTAGACAGGGTAGCGACGAGCAGTACTTC CASSLRQGSDEQYF
TRBJ1-3 - TRBV5-8 - TGTGCCAGCAGCTTGAACAGTTTTGAAAACACCATATATTTT CASSLNSFENTIYF
TRBJ2-7 - TRBV4-1 - TGCGCCAGCAGCCAAGGCTCGATCTCCTACGAGCAGTACTTC CASSQGSISYEQYF
TRBJ2-7 - TRBV29-1 - TGCAGCGCAGATTATGGAGAGGACGAGCAGTACTTC CSADYGEDEQYF
TRBJ2-3 - TRBV7-6 - TGTGCCAGCAGCTTACGGCGACCCAGCACAGATACGCAGTATTTT CASSLRRPSTDTQYF
TRBJ1-6 - TRBV18 - TGTGCCAGCTCACCCAACGGCGCAGGGGTCGGGTCACCCCTCCACTTT CASSPNGAGVGSPLHF
TRBJ2-3 - TRBV7-3 once TGTGCCAGCAGCTCTGGTCGGGGCAGCACAGATACGCAGTATTTT CASSSGRGSTDTQYF
TRBJ2-7 TRBD1 TRBV10-2 - TGCGCCAGCAGTAGGCAGGGGGCCCTCGAGCAGTACTTC CASSRQGALEQYF
TRBJ1-2 - TRBV6-1 - TGTGCCAGCTCCGAGGGGTTCTATGGCTACACCTTC CASSEGFYGYTF
TRBJ2-2 - TRBV5-1 - TGCGCCAGCAGCTTGGCACGGGCCGGGGAGCTGTTTTTT CASSLARAGELFF
TRBJ2-7 - TRBV6-6 - TGTGCCAGCAGTTACTCGATTGCGGGGTCGTCCTACGAGCAGTACTTC CASSYSIAGSSYEQYF
TRBJ1-4 - TRBV9 - TGTGCCAGCAGCGGACTCGGGAGAGCAACTAATGAAAAACTGTTTTTT CASSGLGRATNEKLFF
TRBJ1-1 TRBD1 TRBV6-5 - TGTGCCAGCAGTCGGGACAGGAACACTGAAGCTTTCTTT CASSRDRNTEAFF
TRBJ1-2 - TRBV9 - TGTGCCAGCAGCCTTCGCGGCAGGGGCGGCTACACCTTC CASSLRGRGGYTF
TRBJ1-5 - TRBV6-6 - TGTGCCAGCAGTTACCCGGGGGGCAATCAGCCCCAGCATTTT CASSYPGGNQPQHF
TRBJ1-1 - TRBV6-5 - TGTGCCAGCAACCGGGACCGATTTATGAACACTGAAGCTTTCTTT CASNRDRFMNTEAFF
TRBJ2-1 TRBD2 TRBV12-5 few TGTGCTAGCCGTTCGTCAGCGGGAGAACAATTGCATGAGCAGTTCTTC CASRSSAGEQLHEQFF
TRBJ1-1 - TRBV6-6 few TGTGCCAGCAGTTATGACGGGAACACTGAAGCTTTCTTT CASSYDGNTEAFF
TRBJ1-5 - TRBV2 - TGTGCCAGCAGTGCCGCAGGGGTTAGCCAGCCCCAGCATTTT CASSAAGVSQPQHF
TRBJ2-1 - TRBV7-9 once TGTGCCAGCAGCTTAGGGTATTGGCTAGGCTCCGCTGAGCAGTTCTTC CASSLGYWLGSAEQFF
TRBJ1-4 - TRBV2 - TGTGCCAGCAGCGAGGCGGCTAATGAAAAACTGTTTTTT CASSEAANEKLFF
TRBJ1-2 - TRBV5-1 - TGCGCCAGCAGCATGATGACAGGTAGCGGCTACACCTTC CASSMMTGSGYTF
TRBJ1-6 - TRBV18 - TGTGCCAGCTCACCGGACAGTGATTCACCCCTCCACTTT CASSPDSDSPLHF
TRBJ2-1 - TRBV5-4 - TGTGCCAGCAGCCCCCAAAGCGCGTACGGGGACAATGAGCAGTTCTTC CASSPQSAYGDNEQFF
TRBJ1-4 - TRBV27 - TGTGCCAGCACCCAGGTTACGGGGCCTAAAAATGAAAAACTGTTTTTT CASTQVTGPKNEKLFF
TRBJ2-3 TRBD1 TRBV19 - TGTGCCAGTACCCGGACGGACAGGAGCGAGGCGCAGTATTTT CASTRTDRSEAQYF
TRBJ1-4 - TRBV9 - TGTGCCAGCAGCGTAGACGGGACCCAGTCTGAAAAACTGTTTTTT CASSVDGTQSEKLFF
TRBJ2-3 TRBD2 TRBV5-6 - TGTGCCAGCAGCTTGGCGGGGGGGGATACGCAGTATTTT CASSLAGGDTQYF
TRBJ1-5 - TRBV6-6 - TGTGCCAGCAGTTACAACCAGGGTTGGAATCAGCCCCAGCATTTT CASSYNQGWNQPQHF
TRBJ1-2 TRBD1 TRBV7-2 - TGTGCCAGCCCTTGGGGACAGGGGTTCGATGGCTACACCTTC CASPWGQGFDGYTF
TRBJ1-2 - TRBV29-1 - TGCAGCGCCTCGGGGGCCGGGGATAACTATGGCTACACCTTC CSASGAGDNYGYTF
TRBJ2-7 TRBD1 TRBV5-1 - TGCGCCAGCAGCCCCTGGGACAGGGGGCACGAGCAGTACTTC CASSPWDRGHEQYF
TRBJ1-2 - TRBV5-6 - TGTGCCAGCAGCTTCGGGGGGCAACGGGGCTACACCTTC CASSFGGQRGYTF
TRBJ2-7 - TRBV6-5 - TGTGCCAGCAGTTACTCTGGCCCAGGGACCTACGAGCAGTACTTC CASSYSGPGTYEQYF
TRBJ2-2 - TRBV9 - TGTGCCAGCAGCGTAGGAGGGGGTGGCACCGGGGAGCTGTTTTTT CASSVGGGGTGELFF
TRBJ1-1 - TRBV13 - TGTGCCACCCGGAGACAGCTCATGAACACTGAAGCTTTCTTT CATRRQLMNTEAFF
TRBJ2-3 TRBD1 TRBV18 - TGTGCCAGCTCAATCGACAGGGCAGATACGCAGTATTTT CASSIDRADTQYF
TRBJ2-3 TRBD2 TRBV5-4 once TGTGCCAGCAGCTCAAGACTAGCGGGGGTTGCAGATACGCAGTATTTT CASSSRLAGVADTQYF
TRBJ1-1 TRBD1 TRBV11-2 - TGTGCCAGCAGCCCGCCCCGCCCCCAGGGGGGTGAAGCTTTCTTT CASSPPRPQGGEAFF
TRBJ2-4 - TRBV12-5 - TGTGCTAGTGGTCCGGCGGCAGGAGTAGCCAAAAACATTCAGTACTTC CASGPAAGVAKNIQYF
TRBJ2-5 - TRBV9 - TGTGCCAGCAGCGTCGGGCGAGGACAAGAGACCCAGTACTTC CASSVGRGQETQYF
TRBJ1-2 TRBD1 TRBV18 - TGTGCCAGCTCACGTCCTGGGGGACAGGCATCAGAGTATGGCTACACCTTC CASSRPGGQASEYGYTF
TRBJ1-2 - TRBV4-1 - TGCGCCAGCAGCCAAGATAGGGCCTATGGCTACACCTTC CASSQDRAYGYTF
TRBJ2-2 TRBD2 TRBV5-1 - TGCGCCAGCAGCCCTCGGGGGGTGCGATCCGGGGAGCTGTTTTTT CASSPRGVRSGELFF
TRBJ1-1 - TRBV9 - TGTGCCAGCAGCGTAGCCGGCAGGGGCCTAGACACTGAAGCTTTCTTT CASSVAGRGLDTEAFF
TRBJ1-2 - TRBV13 - TGTGCCAGCAATATTAGGTCCGCCTATGGCTACACCTTC CASNIRSAYGYTF
TRBJ2-1 TRBD1 TRBV11-2 - TGTGCCAGCAGCTTGTACAGGGGAAACAATGAGCAGTTCTTC CASSLYRGNNEQFF
TRBJ2-5 - TRBV5-1 - TGCGCCAGCAGCTTGGGAGTCGGGGAGACCCAGTACTTC CASSLGVGETQYF
TRBJ1-5 - TRBV7-7 - TGTGCTAGCAGCCTTTCGGACTCCACTCCCCAGCATTTT CASSLSDSTPQHF